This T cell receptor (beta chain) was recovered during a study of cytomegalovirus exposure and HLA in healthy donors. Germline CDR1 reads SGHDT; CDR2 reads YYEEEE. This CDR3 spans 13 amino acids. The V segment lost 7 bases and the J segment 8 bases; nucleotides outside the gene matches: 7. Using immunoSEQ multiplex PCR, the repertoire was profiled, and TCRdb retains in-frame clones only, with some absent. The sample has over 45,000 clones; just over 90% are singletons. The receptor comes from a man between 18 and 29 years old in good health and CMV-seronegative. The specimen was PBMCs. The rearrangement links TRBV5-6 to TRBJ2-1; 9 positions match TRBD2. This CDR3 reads CASLAGRRDEQFF. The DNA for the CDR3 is TGTGCCAGCCTAGCGGGAAGACGAGATGAGCAGTTCTTC. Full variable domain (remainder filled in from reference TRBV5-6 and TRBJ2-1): DAGVTQSPTHLIKTRGQQVTLRCSPKSGHDTVSWYQQALGQGPQFIFQYYEEEERQRGNFPDRFSGHQFPNYSSELNVNALLLGDSALYLCASLAGRRDEQFFGPGTRLTVL.